These 5 T cell receptor beta chains came from one sample sequenced in a study of cytomegalovirus exposure and HLA in healthy donors. PCR employed 60 Vbeta and 13 Jbeta primers. TCRdb keeps only in-frame clones here, not all; method: immunoSEQ multiplex PCR. The data show 100,000 to 150,000 clones, with about 83% seen just once and roughly 4% held by the top ten. Sequencing was performed on PBMCs. The receptors derive from a woman between 40 and 55 years old in good health and CMV-seropositive.

This clone occurred a few times. CDR3 sequence reads: CASRAGGGSSEQYF. Here the CDR3 DNA reads TGTGCCAGCAGAGCGGGTGGCGGGAGCTCCGAGCAGTACTTC. The chain couples TRBV6-1 to TRBJ2-7, with TRBD2 matching over 7 bases. The CDR3 is 14 amino acids. From germline, CDR1 is MNHNS and CDR2 SASEGT. V shed 6 bases, J shed 6 bases, and the junction held 11 bases outside the gene matches.

J is TRBJ1-4 and V is TRBV6-6; the match to TRBD1 covers 7 bases. The CDR3 has 14 residues. Unmatched junction bases numbered 2, after V lost 2 bases and J lost 5 bases. Germline CDR1 MNHNY, CDR2 SVGAGI (reference sequence). The CDR3 coding sequence is TGTGCCAGCAGTTACCCGACAGGGAATGAAAAACTGTTTTTT. As protein: CASSYPTGNEKLFF.

The V call is TRBV7-3, the J call TRBJ2-3, with TRBD1 matching over 10 bases. The ends lost 5 bases at V and 5 bases at J; junction bases unmatched: 7. Germline lookup yields CDR1 SGHTA and CDR2 FQGTGA. The CDR3 extends over 15 amino acids. CDR3 amino acids: CASSNGQGGGDTQYF. Here the CDR3 DNA reads TGTGCCAGCAGCAACGGACAGGGGGGAGGAGATACGCAGTATTTT. Full variable domain (remainder filled in from reference TRBV7-3 and TRBJ2-3): GAGVSQTPSNKVTEKGKYVELRCDPISGHTALYWYRQSLGQGPEFLIYFQGTGAADDSGLPNDRFFAVRPEGSVSTLKIQRTERGDSAVYLCASSNGQGGGDTQYFGPGTRLTVL.

This chain links TRBV9 with TRBJ1-1; D is uncertain. Trimming shortened V by 4 bases and J by 5 bases, and 12 bases separated the two germline ends. Germline V gene lookup returns CDR1 SGDLS and CDR2 YYNGEE. The CDR3 consists of 13 residues. CDR3 amino acids: CASSTHRETEAFF. CDR3 coding DNA: TGTGCCAGCAGCACCCATAGGGAGACTGAAGCTTTCTTT.

The gene calls are TRBV7-2 and TRBJ2-3; 8 positions match TRBD2. The CDR3 covers 19 residues. The germline V gene encodes CDR1 SGHTA and CDR2 FQGNSA. J lost 3 bases, V lost 5 bases, and 19 bases had no gene match. The CDR3 here is CASSPTPRLLADLTDTQYF. The CDR3 region has the DNA TGTGCCAGCAGCCCGACTCCAAGACTACTAGCGGACTTGACAGATACGCAGTATTTT.